This TCR beta chain came from a study of blood T cell repertoires in COVID-19. The overall study: Samples representing acute and convalescent COVID-19 were sourced from the United States, Italy and Spain. PBMCs, B-cell-depleted T cells, or T cells provided the cDNA or gDNA that made up the material.

Between the trimmed V and J ends, which lost 8 bases and 2 bases, there was a span of 12 bases. Germline assignment: CDR1 LGHNA and CDR2 YSLEER. This CDR3 has 13 residues. Original processing methods: Amplification from reference gene primers served as the basis for estimated nucleated cell counts. The protocol was immunoSEQ multiplex PCR, while the TCRdb copy is restricted to in-frame clones and leaves out a portion. The DNA gave D and trimming, while V, J and clone size come from that table. The data show about 220,000 clones, less than 90% seen once. Sequencing was done on a sample of peripheral blood. The rearrangement uses TRBV4-3 and TRBJ1-1; TRBD1 might be the D (5 bases). The source is a middle-aged man with acute or convalescent COVID-19. CDR3 coding DNA: TGCGCCAGCGGCCGACAGCGAAACACTGAAGCTTTCTTT. Translated, it gives CASGRQRNTEAFF.